These 2 T cell receptor beta chains originate from one sample sequenced in a study of T cell responses to AZD1222 COVID-19 vaccine. The protocol was immunoSEQ multiplex PCR, while the TCRdb copy is restricted to in-frame clones and leaves out a portion. The data contain tens of thousands of clones, 90% of them seen just once; the ten biggest clones take up around 5.8%. Sequenced material: peripheral blood, taken 28 days after the second AZD1222 dose. Receptor source: an adult who received the AZD1222 COVID-19 vaccine.

The V and J genes are TRBV9 and TRBJ2-3; D is perhaps TRBD1 (5 bases). The germline gives CDR1 SGDLS, CDR2 YYNGEE. There are 14 residues in the CDR3. Trimming removed 3 bases from V and 5 bases from J, with 13 bases in between. The CDR3 spells CASSAQGVLDTQYF. The CDR3 DNA reads TGTGCCAGCAGCGCTCAAGGGGTTCTAGATACGCAGTATTTT.

This rearrangement joins TRBV5-1 to TRBJ1-2; 8 positions agree with TRBD1. The V and J ends lost 2 bases and 4 bases, in that order; junction bases with no gene match: 4. This CDR3 comprises 14 residues. Germline V lookup: CDR1 SGHRS, CDR2 YFSETQ. The CDR3 DNA sequence: TGCGCCAGCAGCTTTCTTACAGGGGGCTATGGCTACACCTTC. It is translated as CASSFLTGGYGYTF.